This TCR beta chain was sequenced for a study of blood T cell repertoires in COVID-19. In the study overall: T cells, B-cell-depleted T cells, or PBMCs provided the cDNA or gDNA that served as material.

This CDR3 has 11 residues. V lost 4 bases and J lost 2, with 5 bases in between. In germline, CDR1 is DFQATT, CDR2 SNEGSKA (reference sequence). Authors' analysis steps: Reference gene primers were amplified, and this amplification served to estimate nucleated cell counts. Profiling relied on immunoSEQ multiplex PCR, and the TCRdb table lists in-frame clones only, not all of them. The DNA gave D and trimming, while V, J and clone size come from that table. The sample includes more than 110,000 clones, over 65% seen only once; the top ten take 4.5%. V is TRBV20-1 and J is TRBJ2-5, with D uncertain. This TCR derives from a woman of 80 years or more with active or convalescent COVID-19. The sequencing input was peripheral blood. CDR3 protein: CSANKQETQYF. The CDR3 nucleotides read TGCAGTGCTAACAAACAAGAGACCCAGTACTTC.